The next 8 T cell receptor beta chains were all read from a single sample in a study of radiation and T cells in renal cell carcinoma. Sequencing was performed with immunoSEQ multiplex PCR; in TCRdb, only in-frame clones are kept and a portion is missing. The sample includes some 150,000 clones, 83% seen only once; the top ten take around 21%. Sample time point: baseline pretreatment blood. Regarding treatment: 15 Gy SBRT to primary tumor, nephrectomy 4 weeks later. The sample here was blood, taken from a patient whose treatment included radiotherapy and nephrectomy. These receptors all come from a woman in her fifties or sixties with renal cell carcinoma.

The chain has TRBV5-4 and TRBJ1-1; TRBD1 matches at 8 bases. There are 15 residues in the CDR3. Germline V gives CDR1 SGHNT, CDR2 YYREEE (reference sequence). V lost 4 bases and J lost 4; bases outside the gene matches: 9. As DNA, the CDR3 is TGTGCCAGCAGCCGAAAACAGGGGGAGGTCACTGAAGCTTTCTTT. Translating it yields CASSRKQGEVTEAFF.

This chain uses TRBV5-1 with TRBJ2-1; 10 nucleotides match TRBD2. CDR1 and CDR2 (germline): SGHRS, YFSETQ. The trim removed 3 bases at V and 4 bases at J, leaving 7 bases unmatched. This CDR3 is 16 amino acids long. The CDR3 loop reads CASSSSSGSVYNEQFF. The CDR3 DNA reads TGCGCCAGCAGCTCCTCTAGCGGGAGTGTGTACAATGAGCAGTTCTTC.

The rearrangement links TRBV15 to TRBJ2-7; unclear D gene. Germline V gene data show CDR1 as LNHNV and CDR2 as YYDKDF (reference sequence). This CDR3 contains 13 residues. The ends were cut back, 5 bases at V and 3 bases at J, with 11 bases in the middle. The CDR3 loop is CATSDPMGYEQYF. The CDR3 DNA sequence: TGTGCCACCAGCGACCCTATGGGCTACGAGCAGTACTTC.

A single count supports this clone. V usage is TRBV7-2 and J usage is TRBJ2-3; D is ambiguous. V was trimmed by 9 bases and J by 0 bases, leaving 19 bases between them. The germline V gene has CDR1 SGHTA and CDR2 FQGNSA. The CDR3 loop spans 16 amino acids. The chain's CDR3 is CASDHPSRASTDTQYF. The DNA for the CDR3 is TGTGCCAGTGACCACCCCTCCCGAGCTAGCACAGATACGCAGTATTTT.

The chain links TRBV7-9 to TRBJ2-5, with 7 bases identical to TRBD1. Trimming at V came to 3 bases and at J to 0 bases, leaving 1 base not matched to a gene. The CDR3 is 14 residues long. Germline lookup yields CDR1 SEHNR and CDR2 FQNEAQ (reference sequence). The CDR3 protein is CASSFGTDQETQYF. CDR3 DNA: TGTGCCAGCAGCTTCGGGACAGACCAAGAGACCCAGTACTTC.

This chain joins TRBV6-6 and TRBJ1-4, with D possibly TRBD1 on 6 matching bases. Trimming removed 10 bases from V and 8 bases from J, with 17 bases in between. This CDR3 contains 13 residues. CDR1 MNHNY and CDR2 SVGAGI come from the germline V gene (reference sequence). CDR3 in DNA: TGTGCCACACAGGGACTCGCGGGGGAAAAACTGTTTTTT. This gives the protein CATQGLAGEKLFF.

The chain uses TRBV5-4 and TRBJ1-1; D might be TRBD1 (5 bases). Germline V gene data show CDR1 as SGHNT and CDR2 as YYREEE (reference sequence). The germline V and J ends were trimmed by 0 bases and 0 bases, with 9 bases remaining between them. This CDR3 spans 15 amino acids. CDR3 sequence (DNA): TGTGCCAGCAGCTTGGTCGGGGCTTTGAACACTGAAGCTTTCTTT. Translation: CASSLVGALNTEAFF.

The gene calls are TRBV27 and TRBJ1-5; TRBD1 matches 7 bases. Trimming removed 4 bases from V and 7 bases from J; junction bases left unmatched: 7. This CDR3 spans 14 amino acids. Per germline, CDR1 MNHEY and CDR2 SMNVEV (reference sequence). CDR3 DNA sequence: TGTGCCAGCAGTTCCCAGGGGGGAAGACAGCCCCAGCATTTT. Amino acids: CASSSQGGRQPQHF.